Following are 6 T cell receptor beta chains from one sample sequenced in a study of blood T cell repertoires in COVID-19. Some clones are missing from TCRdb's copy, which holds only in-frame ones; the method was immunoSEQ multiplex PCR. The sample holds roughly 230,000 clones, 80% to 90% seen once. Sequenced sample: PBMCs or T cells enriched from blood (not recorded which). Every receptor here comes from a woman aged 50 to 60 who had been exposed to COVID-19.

The CDR3 DNA reads as TGTGCCAGCAGCCAGGGGGGGGAGGATATCCCTTCGGCCCAGCATTTT. Translation: CASSQGGEDIPSAQHF. This chain connects TRBV4-2 to TRBJ1-5; tentative D call: TRBD1 (5 bases). The germline V gene has CDR1 LGHNA and CDR2 YNFKEQ. The V end lost 3 bases, the J end lost 11 bases, and 23 bases lay between the germline ends. This CDR3 is 16 amino acids long.

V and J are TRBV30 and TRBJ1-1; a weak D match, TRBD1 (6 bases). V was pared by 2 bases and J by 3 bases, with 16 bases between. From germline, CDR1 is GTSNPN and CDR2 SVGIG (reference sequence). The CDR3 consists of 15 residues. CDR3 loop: CAWSKGRGFYTEAFF. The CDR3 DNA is TGTGCCTGGAGTAAGGGGAGGGGGTTTTACACTGAAGCTTTCTTT.

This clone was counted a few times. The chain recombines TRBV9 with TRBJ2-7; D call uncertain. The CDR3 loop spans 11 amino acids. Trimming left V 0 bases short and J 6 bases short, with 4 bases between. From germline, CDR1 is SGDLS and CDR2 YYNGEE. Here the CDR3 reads CASSVDFEQYF. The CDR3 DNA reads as TGTGCCAGCAGCGTAGACTTCGAGCAGTACTTC.

The CDR3 DNA reads TGTGCCAGCAGTTCCCTTAGCGGGAACACAGATACGCAGTATTTT. This encodes CASSSLSGNTDTQYF. This chain uses TRBV2 with TRBJ2-3, with 8 bases identical to TRBD2. Germline-derived CDR1 and CDR2 are SNHLY and FYNNEI. This CDR3 has 15 residues. V trimming: 5 bases; J trimming: 2 bases; junction bases outside the gene matches: 6.

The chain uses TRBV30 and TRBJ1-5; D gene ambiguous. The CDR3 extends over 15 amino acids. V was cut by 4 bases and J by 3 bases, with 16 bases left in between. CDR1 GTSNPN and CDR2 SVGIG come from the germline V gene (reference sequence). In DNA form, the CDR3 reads TGTGCCTGGATGGGTAAGGCGGGCGACAATCAGCCCCAGCATTTT. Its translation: CAWMGKAGDNQPQHF.

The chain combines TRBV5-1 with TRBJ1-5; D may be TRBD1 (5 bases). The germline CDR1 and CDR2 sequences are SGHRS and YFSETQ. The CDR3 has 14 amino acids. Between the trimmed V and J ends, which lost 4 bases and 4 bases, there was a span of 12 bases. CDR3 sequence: CASSLGQPNQPQHF. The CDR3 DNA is TGCGCCAGCAGCCTAGGACAACCAAATCAGCCCCAGCATTTT.